The 20 T cell receptor beta chains presented below share a single source sample, sequenced in a study of OX40 agonist ivuxolimab in advanced cancers. Data came from immunoSEQ multiplex PCR; TCRdb stores just in-frame clones and leaves some out. The sample records 65,000 to 85,000 clones, around 88% being singletons. Here the sequenced sample was CD4+ or CD8+ T cells sorted from blood, taken in a trial of the OX40 agonist ivuxolimab. All receptors derive from an adult with an advanced solid tumor such as melanoma, head and neck, liver or kidney cancer.

The chain joins TRBV18 to TRBJ1-2; D uncertain. The germline CDR1 and CDR2 sequences are KGHSH and LQKENI. V gave up 6 bases and J gave up 1 base, with 21 bases separating them. The CDR3 is made up of 17 amino acids. CDR3 protein: CASSPLTGPDDNYGYTF. The CDR3 region has the DNA TGTGCCAGCTCCCCGCTAACCGGGCCGGACGATAACTATGGCTACACCTTC.

The chain uses TRBV5-1 and TRBJ1-6; D gene uncertain. This CDR3 has 13 amino acids. Germline-derived CDR1 and CDR2 are SGHRS and YFSETQ. The V end lost 3 bases, the J end lost 10 bases, and 11 bases lay between the germline ends. The CDR3 region is CASSSSSPSPLHF. The CDR3 DNA is TGCGCCAGCAGCTCGAGTTCGCCCTCACCCCTCCACTTT.

The V gene is TRBV19, the J gene TRBJ2-6; no definite D call. The CDR3 sequence is 14 residues long. The ends were cut back, 3 bases at V and 6 bases at J, with 9 bases in the middle. Germline CDR1 LNHDA, CDR2 SQIVND (reference sequence). DNA of the CDR3: TGTGCCAGTAGTATCTTGGGTTCGGCCAACGTCCTGACTTTC. As protein: CASSILGSANVLTF.

The rearrangement joins TRBV28 to TRBJ1-1, with a weak D call TRBD1 (6 bases). The CDR3 totals 14 residues. Germline V gene lookup returns CDR1 MDHEN and CDR2 SYDVKM. Trimming pared 3 bases from V and 10 bases from J, leaving 18 bases between. As DNA, the CDR3 is TGTGCCAGCAGTTTCCCCCACCCGACAGGCGGAGCTTTCTTT. Translation: CASSFPHPTGGAFF.

The genes are TRBV28 and TRBJ1-1; the D gene is possibly TRBD1 (6 bases). Per germline, CDR1 MDHEN and CDR2 SYDVKM. The ends were cut back, 6 bases at V and 9 bases at J, with 11 bases in the middle. This CDR3 has 11 residues. This CDR3 reads CASSSQGKAFF. The DNA of the CDR3 is TGTGCCAGCAGCTCCCAGGGGAAAGCTTTCTTT.

This clone was seen once. V is TRBV6-1 and J is TRBJ1-2; 11 bases are shared with TRBD1. The ends lost 4 bases at V and 8 bases at J; junction bases unmatched: 12. The V gene's germline CDR1 is MNHNS and CDR2 SASEGT. The CDR3 is 16 amino acids. CDR3 DNA sequence: TGTGCCAGCAGTGTCCAACCGGGACAGGGGGGTGGAGGCTACACCTTC. Residues: CASSVQPGQGGGGYTF.

DNA of the CDR3: TGTGCCACCAGCAGAGGGGAGCCAACTAATGAAAAACTGTTTTTT. Its protein product is CATSRGEPTNEKLFF. The rearrangement links TRBV15 to TRBJ1-4, with D hard to call. Trimming stripped 1 base from V and 0 bases from J, with 6 bases between. Germline V gives CDR1 LNHNV, CDR2 YYDKDF (reference sequence). The CDR3 sequence is 15 residues long.

The J gene is TRBJ1-1, the V gene TRBV2; perhaps TRBD1 as D (5 bases). Trimming took 7 bases from V and 1 from J, leaving 10 bases between them. The V gene's germline CDR1 is SNHLY and CDR2 FYNNEI. The CDR3 extends over 13 amino acids. The CDR3 region is CASKGQGNTEAFF. CDR3 in DNA: TGTGCCAGCAAGGGCCAGGGGAACACTGAAGCTTTCTTT. Supplemented by reference TRBV2 and TRBJ1-1, the full variable domain reads EPEVTQTPSHQVTQMGQEVILRCVPISNHLYFYWYRQILGQKVEFLVSFYNNEISEKSEIFDDQFSVERPDGSNFTLKIRSTKLEDSAMYFCASKGQGNTEAFFGQGTRLTVV.

J is TRBJ2-6 and V is TRBV18; 8 bases are a match to TRBD1. The length of the CDR3 is 18 residues. With 0 bases clipped from V and 2 bases from J, the junction kept 6 bases outside the gene matches. Germline V gene data show CDR1 as KGHSH and CDR2 as LQKENI. The CDR3 loop reads CASSPPGQVVTGANVLTF. CDR3 sequence (DNA): TGTGCCAGCTCACCACCGGGACAGGTAGTAACTGGGGCCAACGTCCTGACTTTC.

The chain links TRBV5-1 to TRBJ2-2, with TRBD1 matching 9 bases. The germline V gene has CDR1 SGHRS and CDR2 YFSETQ. CDR3 size: 16 residues. The J segment lost 8 bases and the V segment lost 2 bases, leaving 10 bases of the junction unmatched. CDR3 in amino acids: CASSLSGQGINGELFF. DNA for the CDR3: TGCGCCAGCAGCTTATCGGGACAGGGAATTAATGGGGAGCTGTTTTTT.

The rearrangement uses TRBV4-1 and TRBJ1-2; no clear D gene. This CDR3 has 17 amino acids. V was cut by 3 bases and J by 7 bases, with 24 bases left in between. Looked up from germline, CDR1 is MGHRA and CDR2 is YSYEKL. The CDR3 spells CASSQDERADRGSGYTF. CDR3 sequence (DNA): TGCGCCAGCAGCCAGGACGAGCGGGCCGACCGGGGTAGTGGCTACACCTTC.

The genes are TRBV5-1 and TRBJ2-3, with D perhaps being TRBD1 or TRBD2 (6 bases each). V lost 1 base, J lost 2 bases, and 11 bases lay in between. Germline V gene sequence: CDR1 SGHRS, CDR2 YFSETQ. This CDR3 comprises 15 residues. The CDR3 spells CASSLNGGPTDTQYF. Here the CDR3 DNA reads TGCGCCAGCAGCTTGAATGGGGGGCCCACAGATACGCAGTATTTT.

The chain has TRBV7-9 and TRBJ1-2; TRBD1 aligns across 7 bases. The CDR3 length is 14 residues. The V gene end was trimmed by 3 bases and the J gene end by 4 bases; junction bases not matched to a gene: 5. Germline V lookup: CDR1 SEHNR, CDR2 FQNEAQ (reference sequence). The CDR3 sequence: CASSFTGAFYGYTF. The CDR3 nucleotides are TGTGCCAGCAGCTTTACAGGGGCCTTCTATGGCTACACCTTC.

The chain joins TRBV28 to TRBJ2-7, with 12 bases fitting TRBD1. The CDR3 spans 19 residues. Germline assignment: CDR1 MDHEN and CDR2 SYDVKM. With V trimmed by 4 bases and J by 0 bases, 13 bases remained unmatched. CDR3 sequence reads: CASSSIRDRGPRSSYEQYF. The DNA for the CDR3 is TGTGCCAGCAGTTCGATCCGGGACAGGGGGCCCAGGAGCTCCTACGAGCAGTACTTC.

The rearrangement links TRBV4-2 to TRBJ2-7; D perhaps matches TRBD1 (5 bases). The CDR3 is 14 residues long. The germline V gene encodes CDR1 LGHNA and CDR2 YNFKEQ. Trimming shortened V by 8 bases and J by 5 bases, and 19 bases separated the two germline ends. CDR3 residues: CASGERTSSDEQYF. CDR3 bases: TGTGCCAGCGGAGAGAGGACATCTTCTGACGAGCAGTACTTC.

The chain joins TRBV5-4 to TRBJ2-5; 8 bases map to TRBD2. Germline V CDR1 and CDR2: SGHNT, YYREEE (reference sequence). V gave up 4 bases and J gave up 9 bases; unmatched junction bases: 20. The CDR3 sequence is 17 residues long. The CDR3 spells CASSLLGAGDTKRAQYF. DNA for the CDR3: TGTGCCAGCAGCCTTCTTGGAGCGGGGGATACCAAGAGGGCCCAGTACTTC.

This clone was observed once. The chain is built from TRBV2 and TRBJ2-3, with D possibly matching TRBD2 (6 bases). Trimming removed 7 bases at V and 0 bases at J, with 11 bases between. The CDR3 sequence is 14 residues long. Germline V CDR1 and CDR2: SNHLY, FYNNEI. The chain's CDR3 is CASTNAGSTDTQYF. For the CDR3, the DNA is TGTGCCAGCACGAACGCGGGGAGCACAGATACGCAGTATTTT.

A few counts support this clone. The chain joins TRBV19 to TRBJ1-1; D is unresolved. Trimming shortened V by 2 bases and J by 4 bases, and 11 bases separated the two germline ends. Germline V CDR1 and CDR2: LNHDA, SQIVND (reference sequence). The CDR3 is 14 residues long. The CDR3 sequence is CASSIIPGSTEAFF. The CDR3 nucleotides are TGTGCCAGTAGTATAATCCCGGGGAGCACTGAAGCTTTCTTT.

This clone was observed once. The V and J genes are TRBV19 and TRBJ1-2; D gene uncertain. Germline CDR1 reads LNHDA; CDR2 reads SQIVND (reference sequence). Trimming shortened V by 3 bases and J by 3 bases, and 2 bases separated the two germline ends. This CDR3 has 11 residues. The CDR3 bases are TGTGCCAGTAGTATCCACTATGGCTACACCTTC. Protein product: CASSIHYGYTF. The whole variable domain, filled in from reference TRBV19 and TRBJ1-2, reads DGGITQSPKYLFRKEGQNVTLSCEQNLNHDAMYWYRQDPGQGLRLIYYSQIVNDFQKGDIAEGYSVSREKKESFPLTVTSAQKNPTAFYLCASSIHYGYTFGSGTRLTVV.

This clone was found once. The V and J genes are TRBV28 and TRBJ1-1; TRBD1 aligns across 12 bases. This CDR3 comprises 18 residues. Germline values: CDR1 MDHEN, CDR2 SYDVKM. The junction had 14 bases not matched to a gene; V was cut back by 5 bases and J by 4 bases. CDR3 sequence: CASSPWDRGRGSGTEAFF. The CDR3, as DNA: TGTGCCAGCAGTCCATGGGACAGGGGGCGGGGGTCGGGCACTGAAGCTTTCTTT.